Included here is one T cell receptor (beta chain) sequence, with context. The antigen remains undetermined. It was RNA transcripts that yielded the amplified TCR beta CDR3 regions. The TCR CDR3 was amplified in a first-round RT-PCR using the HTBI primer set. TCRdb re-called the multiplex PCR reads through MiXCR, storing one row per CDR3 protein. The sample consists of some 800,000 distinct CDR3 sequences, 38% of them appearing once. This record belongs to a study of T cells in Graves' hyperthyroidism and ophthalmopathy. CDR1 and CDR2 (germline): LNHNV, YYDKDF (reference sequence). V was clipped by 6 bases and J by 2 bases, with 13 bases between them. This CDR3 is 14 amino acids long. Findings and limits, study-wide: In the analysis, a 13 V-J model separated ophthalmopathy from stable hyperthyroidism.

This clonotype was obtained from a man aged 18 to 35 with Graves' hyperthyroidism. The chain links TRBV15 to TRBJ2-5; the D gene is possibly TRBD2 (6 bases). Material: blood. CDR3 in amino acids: CATSRGGAQETQYF. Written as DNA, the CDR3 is TGTGCCACCAGTCGAGGCGGGGCACAAGAGACCCAGTACTTC.